This TCR beta chain was recorded in a study of shared clonotypes between healthy human individuals. Findings and limits, study-wide: Against clonotypes common to all four donors, non-shared ones had lower generation probabilities.

A remark on this clone: Its antigen is not identified.

Libraries were prepared by immunoSEQ multiplex PCR; TCRdb keeps only in-frame clonotypes and omits some of them. Of around 1.6 million clones listed, around 98% are singletons. Per the germline V gene, CDR1 is SGHNT and CDR2 is YYREEE (reference sequence). V shed 4 bases, J shed 3 bases, and the junction held 3 bases outside the gene matches. This CDR3 region has 15 residues. The clonotype originates from a man aged 25-45 years in good health. The chain couples TRBV5-4 to TRBJ2-1; 11 bases fit TRBD1. The sequencing sample was made of naive CD4+ T cells sorted from blood. Subset defined: CD45RA+ positively selected. CDR3 amino acids: CASSRDRGIYNEQFF. As DNA, the CDR3 is TGTGCCAGCAGCCGGGACAGGGGGATCTACAATGAGCAGTTCTTC.